This TCR beta chain was sequenced during a study of shared clonotypes between healthy human individuals. Study conclusions and caveats: Around 5% of naive CD4 clonotypes were common to several donors.

Concerning this clone: Its antigen is not known.

Measured with immunoSEQ multiplex PCR; TCRdb has only the in-frame clones, and not every one. The table lists 1 million to 1.3 million clones, 75% to 80% of them singletons. The CDR3 is 15 amino acids. Trimming stripped 2 bases from V and 3 bases from J, with 11 bases between. From germline, CDR1 is SGHTA and CDR2 FQGNSA. Sequences were obtained from memory CD4+ T cells from PBMCs. Subset in this sample: CD45RA-negative fraction. The sequence derives from a man aged 18 to 30 in good health. Some clones in this sample may be carry-over from other donors' samples. The V gene is TRBV7-2, the J gene TRBJ1-5; D not certain. The CDR3 loop is CASSLYRAPNQPQHF. The CDR3 DNA is TGTGCCAGCAGCTTATACCGGGCCCCCAATCAGCCCCAGCATTTT.